Shown below are 7 T cell receptor beta chains from a single sample sequenced in a study of blood T cell repertoires in COVID-19. Assay used: immunoSEQ multiplex PCR; TCRdb lists only in-frame clones, some missing. The sample records about 58,000 clones, around 76% being singletons. Sequenced input: peripheral blood. These TCRs come from a human donor in a cohort sampled during active COVID-19.

J is TRBJ1-6 and V is TRBV30; D might be TRBD1 (5 bases). Germline CDR1 and CDR2: GTSNPN and SVGIG (reference sequence). The CDR3 is 14 residues long. Trimming shortened V by 3 bases and J by 10 bases, and 16 bases separated the two germline ends. The CDR3 loop reads CAWSLGQGGSPLHF. The CDR3 DNA is TGTGCCTGGAGCTTGGGGCAGGGAGGATCACCCCTCCACTTT.

This rearrangement joins TRBV29-1 to TRBJ1-2, with D possibly matching TRBD1 (5 bases). The CDR3 covers 13 residues. Germline CDR1 reads SQVTM; CDR2 reads ANQGSEA. The V gene lost 7 bases and the J gene lost 8 bases, with 20 bases spanning the gap. In nucleotides, the CDR3 is TGCAGCGAAATCCCCGTAGGGGATGGGGGCTACACCTTC. Protein product: CSEIPVGDGGYTF.

V is TRBV7-9 and J is TRBJ2-7; D is uncertain. V was shortened by 1 base and J by 7 bases, with 11 bases between the two germline ends. CDR3 size: 13 residues. From germline, CDR1 is SEHNR and CDR2 FQNEAQ (reference sequence). The CDR3 DNA reads TGTGCCAGCAGCTTAGAGTCGTATCGGGAGCAGTACTTC. This encodes CASSLESYREQYF.

The sample holds one count of this clone. This rearrangement joins TRBV30 to TRBJ1-2; D unresolved. The CDR3 extends over 13 amino acids. Looked up from germline, CDR1 is GTSNPN and CDR2 is SVGIG (reference sequence). V shed 4 bases and J shed 0 bases, with 9 bases lying between them. CDR3: CAWTDSANYGYTF. CDR3 bases: TGTGCCTGGACCGACTCAGCTAACTATGGCTACACCTTC. Supplemented by reference TRBV30 and TRBJ1-2, the full variable domain reads SQTIHQWPATLVQPVGSPLSLECTVEGTSNPNLYWYRQAAGRGLQLLFYSVGIGQISSEVPQNLSASRPQDRQFILSSKKLLLSDSGFYLCAWTDSANYGYTFGSGTRLTVV.

The rearrangement joins TRBV18 to TRBJ1-3; 7 positions agree with TRBD1. The length of the CDR3 is 18 residues. V lost 1 base, J lost 1 base, and 10 bases stayed unmatched. From germline, CDR1 is KGHSH and CDR2 LQKENI. The CDR3, as DNA: TGTGCCAGCTCACCACGCGGACAGGCGTTCTTTTCTGGAAACACCATATATTTT. It translates to CASSPRGQAFFSGNTIYF.

This clone appeared a few times. The chain carries TRBV7-2 and TRBJ2-7; D gene uncertain. V dropped 5 bases and J dropped 1 base, with 12 bases sitting between them. Germline CDR1 and CDR2: SGHTA and FQGNSA. The CDR3 runs 14 residues. The CDR3 region has the DNA TGTGCCAGCAGCCGCGGTCAGCCGTCCTACGAGCAGTACTTC. Its protein is CASSRGQPSYEQYF.

This clone showed up just a few times. The chain uses TRBV5-1 and TRBJ1-5; 7 nucleotides match TRBD1. V was pared by 3 bases and J by 3 bases, with 3 bases of the junction left unmatched. The CDR3 runs 14 residues. Germline lookup yields CDR1 SGHRS and CDR2 YFSETQ. The CDR3 spells CASSWTGLNQPQHF. The CDR3 DNA reads as TGCGCCAGCAGCTGGACAGGTCTCAATCAGCCCCAGCATTTT.